The TCR beta chain described here comes from a study of T cell changes during pregnancy in multiple sclerosis. The CDR3 extends over 14 amino acids. Germline lookup yields CDR1 SQVTM and CDR2 ANQGSEA. V lost 6 bases to trimming and J lost 7 bases; unmatched junction nucleotides: 10. Profiling relied on immunoSEQ multiplex PCR, and the TCRdb table lists in-frame clones only, not all of them. The sample includes 20,000 to 30,000 clones, about 88% of them seen just once. The receptor was isolated from a female donor in good health, enrolled as a control in a pregnancy study. The J gene is TRBJ2-5, the V gene TRBV29-1; 11 bases align to TRBD1. The sample consisted of CD4+ T cells from peripheral blood mononuclear cells, taken in the first trimester of pregnancy. CDR3 DNA: TGCAGCGTCGCCGGACAGGGGGCGTGGGGGACCCAGTACTTC. This translates into CSVAGQGAWGTQYF.